The source of this TCR beta chain is a study of T cells in Graves' hyperthyroidism and ophthalmopathy. Amplified TCR beta CDR3 regions derived from RNA transcripts. TCR CDR3 underwent first-round RT-PCR with the HTBI primer set. TCRdb reprocessed the multiplex PCR reads with MiXCR, giving one entry per CDR3 protein. Of about 560,000 distinct CDR3 sequences listed, over 15% are singletons. Study-level results: From stable hyperthyroidism, ophthalmopathy was set apart by a 13 V-J model.

J was trimmed by 1 base and V by 4 bases; bases with no gene match: 2. The CDR3 extends over 14 amino acids. The germline V gene has CDR1 SGHKS and CDR2 YYEKEE (reference sequence). As to this clonotype: Its target is not known.

Fresh peripheral blood, 10 ml, yielded the PBMCs. The sequence derives from a woman aged 18-29 years with Graves' hyperthyroidism. J is TRBJ1-5 and V is TRBV5-5, with 7 bases fitting TRBD1. Sequencing was done on a sample of blood. CDR3 in DNA: TGTGCCAGCAGCAAGACAGGGAGCAATCAGCCCCAGCATTTT. Its translation is CASSKTGSNQPQHF.